This entry features one T cell receptor beta chain sequence. These data come from a study of control samples from healthy donors and cancer patients. Germline V gene data show CDR1 as SGHAT and CDR2 as FQNNGV. The CDR3 is made up of 13 amino acids. Trimming pared 2 bases from V and 6 bases from J, leaving 10 bases between. Here immunoSEQ multiplex PCR was the method, and the copy in TCRdb shows in-frame clones only, minus some. Seen here are some 220,000 clones, around 94% observed once, and the top ten hold about 1.4%. Input material: blood. The receptor was derived from a man between 45 and 60 years old in good health. The gene calls are TRBV11-2 and TRBJ1-1; D perhaps matches TRBD1 (5 bases). The CDR3 nucleotides read TGTGCCAGCAGCTTATTCGAGACAGCTGAAGCTTTCTTT. It encodes CASSLFETAEAFF.